The T cell receptor (beta chain) under discussion was sequenced for a study of blood T cell repertoires in COVID-19. Trimming removed 4 bases at V and 4 bases at J, with 10 bases between. This CDR3 has 13 amino acids. The data were produced by immunoSEQ multiplex PCR, yet TCRdb's version contains in-frame clones alone and is incomplete. The data show fewer than 70,000 clones, 84% seen once. The TCR comes from an older woman with acute or convalescent COVID-19. The sample was peripheral blood. The genes are TRBV12-3 or TRBV12-4 and TRBJ1-2; D is undetermined. The chain's CDR3 is CASSSDGVYGYTF. For the CDR3, the DNA is TGTGCCAGCAGTTCGGACGGGGTCTATGGCTACACCTTC.